This T cell receptor beta chain was recorded in a study of cytomegalovirus exposure and HLA in healthy donors. Study background: Roughly 180 million T cells yielded around 100 million unique TCR beta sequences, as an earlier analysis found.

Per the germline V gene, CDR1 is MNHEY and CDR2 is SMNVEV (reference sequence). V lost 3 bases, J lost 0 bases, and 12 bases lay in between. This CDR3 region has 15 residues. Amplification used 60 Vbeta primers and 13 Jbeta primers. The table came from immunoSEQ multiplex PCR; TCRdb's copy has only in-frame clones and leaves some out. The sample shows roughly 90,000 clones, about 73% of them seen only once. Material: PBMCs. The rearrangement links TRBV27 to TRBJ2-7; weak D call: TRBD1 (6 bases). The sequence came from a woman between 40 and 55 years old in good health and CMV-seropositive. CDR3: CASSFWQGSSYEQYF. The CDR3 DNA follows: TGTGCCAGCAGTTTCTGGCAGGGGAGCTCCTACGAGCAGTACTTC.